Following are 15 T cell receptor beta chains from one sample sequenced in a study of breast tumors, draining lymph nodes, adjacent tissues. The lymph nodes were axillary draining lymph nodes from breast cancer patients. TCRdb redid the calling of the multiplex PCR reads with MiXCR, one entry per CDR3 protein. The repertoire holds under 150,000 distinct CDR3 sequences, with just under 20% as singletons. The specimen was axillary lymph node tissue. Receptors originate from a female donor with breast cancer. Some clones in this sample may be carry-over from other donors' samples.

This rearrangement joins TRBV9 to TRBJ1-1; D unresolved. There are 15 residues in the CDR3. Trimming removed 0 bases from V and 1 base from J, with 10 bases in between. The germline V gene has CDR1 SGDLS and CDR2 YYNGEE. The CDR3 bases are TGTGCCAGCAGCGTAGGGCCGGCAGGGAACACTGAAGCTTTCTTT. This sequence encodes CASSVGPAGNTEAFF.

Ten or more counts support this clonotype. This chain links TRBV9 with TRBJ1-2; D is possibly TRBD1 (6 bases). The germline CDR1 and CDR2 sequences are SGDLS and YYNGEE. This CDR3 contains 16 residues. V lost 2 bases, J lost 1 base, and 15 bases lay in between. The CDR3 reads CASSVHPGAGNYGYTF. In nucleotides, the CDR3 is TGTGCCAGCAGCGTCCACCCGGGGGCGGGTAACTATGGCTACACCTTC.

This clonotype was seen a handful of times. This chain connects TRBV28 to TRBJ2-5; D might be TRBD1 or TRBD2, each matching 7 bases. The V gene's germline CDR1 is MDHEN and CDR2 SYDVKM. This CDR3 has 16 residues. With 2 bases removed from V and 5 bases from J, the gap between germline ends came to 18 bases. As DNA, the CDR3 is TGTGCCAGCAGTTTAGGGGCACAGGGGAGGGGGGAGACCCAGTACTTC. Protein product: CASSLGAQGRGETQYF.

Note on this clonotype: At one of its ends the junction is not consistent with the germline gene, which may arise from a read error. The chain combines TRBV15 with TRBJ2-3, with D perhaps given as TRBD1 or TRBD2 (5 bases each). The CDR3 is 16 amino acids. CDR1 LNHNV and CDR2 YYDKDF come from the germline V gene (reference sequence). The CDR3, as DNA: TGTGCCACCAGCAGAGAGAGGGCAGGTAGTACAGGTACGCAGTATTTT. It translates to CATSRERAGSTGTQYF.

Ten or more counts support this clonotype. CDR3 residues: CASSLSRDRGNEQFF. The CDR3 nucleotides read TGTGCCAGCAGCTTAAGTCGGGACAGGGGCAATGAGCAGTTCTTC. J is TRBJ2-1 and V is TRBV7-3; 10 positions agree with TRBD1. The V gene's germline CDR1 is SGHTA and CDR2 FQGTGA. This CDR3 has 15 amino acids. With 1 base clipped from V and 6 bases from J, the junction kept 3 bases outside the gene matches.

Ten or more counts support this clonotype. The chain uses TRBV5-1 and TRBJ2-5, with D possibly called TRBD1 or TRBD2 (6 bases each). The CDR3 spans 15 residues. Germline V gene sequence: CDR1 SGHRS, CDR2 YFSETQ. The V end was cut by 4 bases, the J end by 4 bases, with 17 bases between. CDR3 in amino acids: CASSNTVGGLETQYF. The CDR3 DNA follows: TGCGCCAGCAGCAACACTGTTGGGGGGCTAGAGACCCAGTACTTC.

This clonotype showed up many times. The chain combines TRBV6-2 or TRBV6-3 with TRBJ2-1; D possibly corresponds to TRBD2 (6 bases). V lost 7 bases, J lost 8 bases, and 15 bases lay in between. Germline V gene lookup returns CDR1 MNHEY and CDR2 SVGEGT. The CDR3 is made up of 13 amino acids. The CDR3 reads CASTIGGADEQFF. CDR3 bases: TGTGCCAGCACGATTGGCGGGGCGGATGAGCAGTTCTTC.

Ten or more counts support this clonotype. Written as DNA, the CDR3 is TGCGCCAGCAGCCGGGGGGGGGCGAGAAATCAGCCCCAGCATTTT. Amino acid sequence: CASSRGGARNQPQHF. The genes are TRBV5-1 and TRBJ1-5; possible D gene TRBD1, 6 bases. This CDR3 comprises 15 residues. Germline V gives CDR1 SGHRS, CDR2 YFSETQ. Trimming pared 4 bases from V and 4 bases from J, leaving 15 bases between.

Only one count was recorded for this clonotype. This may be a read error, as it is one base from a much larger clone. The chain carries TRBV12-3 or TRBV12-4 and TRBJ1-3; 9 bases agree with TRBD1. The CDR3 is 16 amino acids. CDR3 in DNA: TGTGCCAGCAGTTTGGACAGGGGTGGGTCTGGAAACACCCTATATTTT. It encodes CASSLDRGGSGNTLYF.

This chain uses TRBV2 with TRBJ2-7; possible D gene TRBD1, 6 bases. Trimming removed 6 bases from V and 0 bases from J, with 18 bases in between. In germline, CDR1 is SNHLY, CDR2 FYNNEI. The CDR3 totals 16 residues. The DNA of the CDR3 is TGTGCCAGCAGGGACATTAACCGGGACAACTCCTACGAGCAGTACTTC. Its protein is CASRDINRDNSYEQYF.

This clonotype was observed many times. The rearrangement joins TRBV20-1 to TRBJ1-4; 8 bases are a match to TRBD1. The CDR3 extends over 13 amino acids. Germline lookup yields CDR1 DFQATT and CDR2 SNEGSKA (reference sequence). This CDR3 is CSYRGTSNEKLFF. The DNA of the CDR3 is TGCAGCTACAGGGGGACTTCTAATGAAAAACTGTTTTTT.

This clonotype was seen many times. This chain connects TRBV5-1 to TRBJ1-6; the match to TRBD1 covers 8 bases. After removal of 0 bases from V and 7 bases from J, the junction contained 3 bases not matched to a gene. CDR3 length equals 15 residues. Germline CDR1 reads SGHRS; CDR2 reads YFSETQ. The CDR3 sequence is CASSLEQGGNSPLHF. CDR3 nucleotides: TGCGCCAGCAGCTTGGAACAGGGGGGGAATTCACCCCTCCACTTT.

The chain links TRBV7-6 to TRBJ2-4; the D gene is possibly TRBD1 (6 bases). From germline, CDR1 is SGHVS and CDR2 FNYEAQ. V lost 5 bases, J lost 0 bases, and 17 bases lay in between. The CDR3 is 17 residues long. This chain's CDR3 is CASSAFPGQRAKNIQYF. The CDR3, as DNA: TGTGCCAGCAGCGCATTCCCGGGACAAAGAGCCAAAAACATTCAGTACTTC.

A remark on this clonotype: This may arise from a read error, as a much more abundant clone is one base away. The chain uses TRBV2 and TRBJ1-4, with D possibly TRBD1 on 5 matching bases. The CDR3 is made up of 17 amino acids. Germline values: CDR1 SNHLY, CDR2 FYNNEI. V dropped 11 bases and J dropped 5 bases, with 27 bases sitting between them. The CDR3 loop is CAGTGARVWGENEKLFF. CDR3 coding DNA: TGTGCCGGCACCGGGGCCAGGGTATGGGGGGAAAATGAAAAACTGTTTTTT.

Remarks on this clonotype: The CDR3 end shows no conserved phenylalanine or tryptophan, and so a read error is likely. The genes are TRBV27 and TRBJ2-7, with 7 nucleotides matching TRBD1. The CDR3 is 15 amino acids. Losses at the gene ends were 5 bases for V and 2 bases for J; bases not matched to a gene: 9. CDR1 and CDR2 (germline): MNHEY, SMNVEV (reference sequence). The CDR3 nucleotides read TGTGCCAGCAGTAGAGCTAGACAGGGACCCTACGAGCAGTACCTC. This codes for CASSRARQGPYEQYL.